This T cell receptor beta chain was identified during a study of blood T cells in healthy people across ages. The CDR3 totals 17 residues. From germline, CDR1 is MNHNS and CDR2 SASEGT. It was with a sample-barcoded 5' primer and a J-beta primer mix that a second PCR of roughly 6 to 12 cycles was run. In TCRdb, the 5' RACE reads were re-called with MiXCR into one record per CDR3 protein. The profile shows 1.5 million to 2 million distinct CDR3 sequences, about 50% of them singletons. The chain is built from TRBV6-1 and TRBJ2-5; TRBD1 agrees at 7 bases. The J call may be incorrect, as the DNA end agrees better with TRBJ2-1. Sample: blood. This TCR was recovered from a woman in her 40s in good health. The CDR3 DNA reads TGTGCCAGCAGTGACAAGCGCCTAACAGGGGTTCAAGAGACCCAGTTCTTC. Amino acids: CASSDKRLTGVQETQFF.